A single sample is the source of the 29 T cell receptor beta chains below, sequenced in a study of control samples from healthy donors and cancer patients. Sequencing used immunoSEQ multiplex PCR; TCRdb keeps in-frame clones, though not all of them. The repertoire holds about 130,000 clones, with over 90% as singletons. The sequencing sample was made of PBMCs. These receptors originate from a man aged 55 to 70 with colorectal cancer.

The V call is TRBV3-1 (or the pseudogene TRBV3-2), the J call TRBJ2-5; 16 bases match TRBD2. Germline lookup yields CDR1 LGHDT and CDR2 YNNKEL (reference sequence). V lost 3 bases, J lost 4 bases, and 5 bases stayed unmatched. The CDR3 loop spans 17 amino acids. The CDR3 DNA is TGTGCCAGCAGCCAGGGACTAGCGGGGGGGTCATCAGAGACCCAGTACTTC. This gives the protein CASSQGLAGGSSETQYF.

V and J are TRBV18 and TRBJ1-1, with a possible D match to TRBD1 (5 bases). The CDR3 runs 15 residues. The germline gives CDR1 KGHSH, CDR2 LQKENI. Trimming took 3 bases from V and 3 from J, leaving 14 bases between them. The CDR3 nucleotides are TGTGCCAGCTCACCGATTGGGGGGGTGGACACTGAAGCTTTCTTT. Protein: CASSPIGGVDTEAFF.

The chain is built from TRBV7-9 and TRBJ1-1; D perhaps matches TRBD1 (6 bases). V was trimmed by 2 bases and J by 5 bases, leaving 12 bases between them. The CDR3 spans 14 residues. Germline CDR1 reads SEHNR; CDR2 reads FQNEAQ (reference sequence). CDR3 region: CASSLPGAGTEAFF. The CDR3 DNA follows: TGTGCCAGCAGCTTACCAGGGGCCGGGACTGAAGCTTTCTTT.

The J gene is TRBJ1-5, the V gene TRBV19, with unresolved D. This CDR3 spans 14 amino acids. Germline lookup yields CDR1 LNHDA and CDR2 SQIVND (reference sequence). Trimming cost V 3 bases and J 7 bases, with 13 bases left between them. In nucleotides, the CDR3 is TGTGCCAGTAGTATCCCACAAGACTTACAGCCCCAGCATTTT. This sequence encodes CASSIPQDLQPQHF.

This chain joins TRBV7-8 and TRBJ2-7; D is ambiguous. CDR1 is SGHVS and CDR2 is FQNEAQ in the germline V gene. The CDR3 is 13 amino acids. Trimming pared 9 bases from V and 2 bases from J, leaving 14 bases between. The chain's CDR3 is CASSRTNAYEQYF. In DNA, the CDR3 is TGTGCCAGTTCACGTACGAACGCCTACGAGCAGTACTTC.

V gene TRBV30 combines with J gene TRBJ1-5; D gene unclear. V shed 5 bases and J shed 0 bases, with 11 bases lying between them. Germline V gene lookup returns CDR1 GTSNPN and CDR2 SVGIG (reference sequence). This CDR3 has 14 residues. The CDR3 sequence: CAWSRMNSNQPQHF. As DNA, the CDR3 is TGTGCCTGGTCCAGAATGAATAGCAATCAGCCCCAGCATTTT.

The chain is built from TRBV6-2 or TRBV6-3 and TRBJ1-2; weak D call: TRBD1 (5 bases). Per the germline V gene, CDR1 is MNHEY and CDR2 is SVGEGT. Trimming left V 6 bases short and J 10 bases short, with 12 bases between. This CDR3 is built from 11 residues. The DNA for the CDR3 is TGTGCCAGCAGCCCGGGGACCTTCTACACCTTC. Translating gives CASSPGTFYTF.

This sequence joins TRBV7-9 and TRBJ2-7; no clear D. Trimming pared 4 bases from V and 5 bases from J, leaving 15 bases between. The CDR3 is 14 residues long. Per the germline V gene, CDR1 is SEHNR and CDR2 is FQNEAQ (reference sequence). The CDR3 loop reads CASSWSRGLNEQYF. The CDR3, as DNA: TGTGCCAGCAGCTGGTCTAGAGGTCTGAACGAGCAGTACTTC.

V is TRBV11-2 and J is TRBJ1-3; D not resolved. The V gene lost 4 bases and the J gene lost 2 bases, with 9 bases spanning the gap. The germline gives CDR1 SGHAT, CDR2 FQNNGV. The length of the CDR3 is 14 residues. CDR3 in amino acids: CASSSAQTGNTIYF. CDR3 nucleotide sequence: TGTGCCAGCAGCTCCGCCCAGACTGGAAACACCATATATTTT.

V gene TRBV3-1 (or the pseudogene TRBV3-2) combines with J gene TRBJ2-1; D tentatively reads TRBD1 or TRBD2 (6 bases each). Deletions cut 5 bases from V and 6 bases from J, with 23 bases between. CDR3 length: 17 amino acids. Per the germline V gene, CDR1 is LGHDT and CDR2 is YNNKEL (reference sequence). The CDR3 DNA reads as TGTGCCAGCAGCTACGAAGCCACCTGGGGGGCGGGCAATGAGCAGTTCTTC. This encodes CASSYEATWGAGNEQFF.

The J gene is TRBJ1-1, the V gene TRBV12-2; TRBD1 was called by the table and not checked on the DNA. TRBV12-2 is tagged as a pseudogene. The CDR3 totals 15 residues. The CDR3: CASRLAQGMNTEAFF. In DNA, the CDR3 is TGTGCAAGTCGCTTAGCGCAGGGAATGAACACTGAAGCTTTCTTT.

V and J are TRBV3-1 (or the pseudogene TRBV3-2) and TRBJ2-1; TRBD2 is a possible D gene (5 bases). Trimming shortened V by 4 bases and J by 4 bases, and 11 bases separated the two germline ends. Germline V lookup: CDR1 LGHDT, CDR2 YNNKEL (reference sequence). The CDR3 runs to 14 residues. CDR3 sequence: CASSRGRLYNEQFF. DNA of the CDR3: TGTGCCAGCAGCCGCGGGCGCCTTTACAATGAGCAGTTCTTC.

This chain uses TRBV10-2 with TRBJ1-4; possibly TRBD1 for D (6 bases). V lost 3 bases, J lost 5 bases, and 10 bases lay in between. Germline values: CDR1 WSHSY, CDR2 SAAADI. The CDR3 is 14 amino acids. In DNA form, the CDR3 reads TGCGCCAGCAGTGAATTGAGGGGGAATGAAAAACTGTTTTTT. It translates to CASSELRGNEKLFF.

The chain carries TRBV3-1 (or the pseudogene TRBV3-2) and TRBJ1-3; TRBD1 is a possible D gene (6 bases). This CDR3 contains 14 residues. The V gene's germline CDR1 is LGHDT and CDR2 YNNKEL (reference sequence). V gave up 8 bases and J gave up 4 bases, with 15 bases separating them. The CDR3: CASEGRGAGNTIYF. For the CDR3, the DNA is TGTGCCAGCGAAGGTCGGGGGGCAGGAAACACCATATATTTT.

DNA of the CDR3: TGTGCCATCAGTACGGGGGCCCAAGAGACCCAGTACTTC. Protein: CAISTGAQETQYF. The chain has TRBV10-3 and TRBJ2-5; D is possibly TRBD1 or TRBD2 (6 bases each). CDR3 length: 13 residues. Trimming took off 5 bases at V and 1 base at J, with 8 bases between the two ends. Germline CDR1 ENHRY, CDR2 SYGVKD.

The chain carries TRBV2 and TRBJ1-6, with D maybe TRBD1 (6 bases). The CDR3 extends over 14 amino acids. V was pared by 1 base and J by 6 bases, with 7 bases between. CDR1 and CDR2 (germline): SNHLY, FYNNEI. The DNA of the CDR3 is TGTGCCAGCAGTGAAGAACAGGGTAATTCACCCCTCCACTTT. Its protein product is CASSEEQGNSPLHF.

The chain uses TRBV19 and TRBJ1-5, with TRBD1 as a possible D gene (5 bases). Looked up from germline, CDR1 is LNHDA and CDR2 is SQIVND (reference sequence). V lost 5 bases, J lost 2 bases, and 10 bases lay in between. The CDR3 covers 14 residues. DNA of the CDR3: TGTGCCAGTAGTCCGGACAACGGCAATCAGCCCCAGCATTTT. Protein sequence: CASSPDNGNQPQHF.

CDR3 in amino acids: CASAQRLRDTGELFF. The CDR3 DNA is TGTGCCAGCGCCCAGCGGCTTCGGGACACCGGGGAGCTGTTTTTT. This chain links TRBV7-9 with TRBJ2-2; tentatively, D is TRBD2 (5 bases). This CDR3 contains 15 residues. Trimming took off 8 bases at V and 3 bases at J, with 16 bases between the two ends. Germline CDR1 SEHNR, CDR2 FQNEAQ (reference sequence).

The chain uses TRBV6-5 and TRBJ2-5; weak D call: TRBD2 (6 bases). The V gene lost 0 bases and the J gene lost 2 bases, with 13 bases spanning the gap. This CDR3 is 16 amino acids long. Per the germline V gene, CDR1 is MNHEY and CDR2 is SVGAGI. This CDR3 is CASSYSTSAGQETQYF. In nucleotides, the CDR3 is TGTGCCAGCAGTTACTCGACTAGTGCAGGTCAAGAGACCCAGTACTTC.

The chain uses TRBV10-3 and TRBJ2-7, with no clear D. The V end was cut by 10 bases, the J end by 1 base, with 8 bases between. The CDR3 runs 11 residues. In germline, CDR1 is ENHRY, CDR2 SYGVKD. The CDR3 region has the DNA TGTGCCACACAAGATTCCTACGAGCAGTACTTC. Its protein is CATQDSYEQYF.

This clone was counted a few times. The rearrangement links TRBV6-6 to TRBJ1-5; possible D gene TRBD1, 6 bases. The CDR3 length is 16 residues. Per germline, CDR1 MNHNY and CDR2 SVGAGI (reference sequence). Trimming stripped 0 bases from V and 1 base from J, with 10 bases between. The CDR3 loop is CASSYSRGASNQPQHF. The DNA of the CDR3 is TGTGCCAGCAGTTACTCGAGGGGGGCAAGCAATCAGCCCCAGCATTTT.

The rearrangement uses TRBV6-2 or TRBV6-3 and TRBJ1-4, with 7 bases identical to TRBD1. The CDR3 contains 14 residues. CDR1 and CDR2 from the germline V gene are MNHEY and SVGEGT. V dropped 6 bases and J dropped 1; count of bases not matched to a gene: 2. The CDR3 region is CASSNRGTNEKLFF. The CDR3 DNA reads TGTGCCAGCAGCAACAGGGGAACTAATGAAAAACTGTTTTTT.

The genes are TRBV15 and TRBJ2-3, with D possibly being TRBD1 (6 bases). The CDR3 length is 15 residues. Germline lookup yields CDR1 LNHNV and CDR2 YYDKDF (reference sequence). V was shortened by 0 bases and J by 2 bases, with 9 bases between the two germline ends. CDR3 in amino acids: CATSRETGITDTQYF. As DNA, the CDR3 is TGTGCCACCAGCAGAGAGACAGGCATCACAGATACGCAGTATTTT. Complete variable domain (other parts from reference TRBV15 and TRBJ2-3): DAMVIQNPRYQVTQFGKPVTLSCSQTLNHNVMYWYQQKSSQAPKLLFHYYDKDFNNEADTPDNFQSRRPNTSFCFLDIRSPGLGDTAMYLCATSRETGITDTQYFGPGTRLTVL.

The chain recombines TRBV19 with TRBJ1-3, with unresolved D. V lost 5 bases and J lost 2, with 22 bases in between. This CDR3 has 18 residues. The germline V gene has CDR1 LNHDA and CDR2 SQIVND (reference sequence). CDR3 nucleotides: TGTGCCAGTAGTTCTCCCCCGCCCCTACTAACGGCTGGAAACACCATATATTTT. Protein product: CASSSPPPLLTAGNTIYF. Variable domain in full (rest from reference TRBV19 and TRBJ1-3): DGGITQSPKYLFRKEGQNVTLSCEQNLNHDAMYWYRQDPGQGLRLIYYSQIVNDFQKGDIAEGYSVSREKKESFPLTVTSAQKNPTAFYLCASSSPPPLLTAGNTIYFGEGSWLTVV.

The chain joins TRBV11-1 to TRBJ1-1; D gene uncertain. This CDR3 is 13 amino acids long. The ends were cut back, 1 base at V and 10 bases at J, with 13 bases in the middle. Germline-derived CDR1 and CDR2 are SGHAT and FQDESV (reference sequence). The CDR3 sequence is CASSLGGSRAAFF. CDR3 bases: TGTGCCAGCAGCTTAGGCGGCTCGAGAGCAGCTTTCTTT.

The chain has TRBV5-8 and TRBJ2-5; D call uncertain. The CDR3 totals 14 residues. V lost 5 bases and J 1 base, leaving 12 bases between the germline ends. Looked up from germline, CDR1 is SGHTS and CDR2 is YDEGEE. CDR3 nucleotide sequence: TGTGCCAGCAGTTTAGCTCCGGGCCAAGAGACCCAGTACTTC. Protein: CASSLAPGQETQYF.

The DNA for the CDR3 is TGTGCCAGCAGTTTAGCGGGGTACAATGAGCAGTTCTTC. Protein: CASSLAGYNEQFF. The V gene is TRBV2, the J gene TRBJ2-1; TRBD2 matches at 8 bases. V shed 5 bases, J shed 4 bases, and the junction held 1 base outside the gene matches. CDR1 and CDR2 (germline): SNHLY, FYNNEI. The CDR3 has 13 residues.

This clone was picked up one time. This sequence joins TRBV15 and TRBJ2-7; 8 bases are shared with TRBD2. This CDR3 region has 16 residues. Trimming cost V 1 base and J 2 bases; bases outside gene matches: 7. In germline, CDR1 is LNHNV, CDR2 YYDKDF (reference sequence). The CDR3 region is CATSRVGGLGTYEQYF. The DNA for the CDR3 is TGTGCCACCAGCAGAGTGGGGGGACTAGGGACCTACGAGCAGTACTTC.

This sequence joins TRBV5-1 and TRBJ1-2, with 12 bases lining up with TRBD1. Germline values: CDR1 SGHRS, CDR2 YFSETQ. The CDR3 runs 14 residues. Losses at the gene ends were 4 bases for V and 6 bases for J; bases not matched to a gene: 4. The CDR3 DNA sequence: TGCGCCAGCAGCCTGGGACAGGGGGCGGATGGCTACACCTTC. Its translation is CASSLGQGADGYTF.